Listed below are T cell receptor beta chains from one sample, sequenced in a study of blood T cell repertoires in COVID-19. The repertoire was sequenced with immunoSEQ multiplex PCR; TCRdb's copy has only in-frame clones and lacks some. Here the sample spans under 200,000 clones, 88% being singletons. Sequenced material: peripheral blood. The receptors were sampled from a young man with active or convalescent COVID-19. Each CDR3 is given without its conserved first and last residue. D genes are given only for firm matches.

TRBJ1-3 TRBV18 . ASSPQKTLSGNTIY
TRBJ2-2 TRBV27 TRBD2 ASRPGLASGELF
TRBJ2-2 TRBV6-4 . ASSGLNTGELF
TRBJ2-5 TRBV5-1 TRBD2 ASSLGGRGVETQY
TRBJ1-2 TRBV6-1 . ASSENLVYGYT
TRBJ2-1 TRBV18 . ASSPGLDYNEQF
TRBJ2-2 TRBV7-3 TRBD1 ASSAGGTGELF
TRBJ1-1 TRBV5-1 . ASSLVDRLNTEAF
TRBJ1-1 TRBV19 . ASSAQTARFMNTEAF
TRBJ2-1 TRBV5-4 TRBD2 ASSDTSGIYNEQF
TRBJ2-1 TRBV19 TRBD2 ASSVSSGVYNEQF